This T cell receptor beta chain was found in a study of blood T cell repertoires in COVID-19. Overall study: Sources were T cells, B-cell-depleted T cells, or PBMCs; the material itself was cDNA or gDNA.

This table comes from immunoSEQ multiplex PCR, and its TCRdb copy is limited to in-frame clones, with some not included. The table includes 130,000 or so clones, about 86% detected once. Sequenced sample: peripheral blood. The TCR sequence derives from a man older than 75 with active or convalescent COVID-19.

Written as DNA, the CDR3 is TGTGCCAGCAGCTTCATGAATACCAGAAGTTCACCCCTCCACTTT. Amino acid sequence: CASSFMNTRSSPLHF. This chain joins TRBV7-2 and TRBJ1-6; no clear D. The CDR3 runs to 15 residues. V was trimmed by 3 bases and J by 9 bases, leaving 15 bases between them. Germline CDR1 reads SGHTA; CDR2 reads FQGNSA.